This TCR beta chain was sequenced for a study of shared clonotypes between healthy human individuals. This CDR3 has 16 residues. Per germline, CDR1 MNHEY and CDR2 SMNVEV (reference sequence). The V and J ends lost 5 bases and 2 bases respectively, with 18 bases between them. The assay was immunoSEQ multiplex PCR, and TCRdb's table has in-frame clones only and misses some. The sample consists of over a million clones, roughly 96% of them appearing once. V is TRBV27 and J is TRBJ2-5; D could derive from TRBD1 or TRBD2 (5 bases each). This TCR derives from a man aged 30 to 45 in good health. Specimen: naive CD4+ T cells sorted from blood. Subset specified: CD45RA+ positively selected. Written as DNA, the CDR3 is TGTGCCAGCAGTCCGAAGTTCGGGACCATACAAGAGACCCAGTACTTC. Protein: CASSPKFGTIQETQYF.